Below are 5 T cell receptor beta chains sequenced from a single sample in a study of T cell responses to AZD1222 COVID-19 vaccine. Sequencing used immunoSEQ multiplex PCR; TCRdb keeps in-frame clones, though not all of them. The sample lists roughly 70,000 clones; 60% to 85% were seen once. The sample consisted of peripheral blood, taken on day 0 of MenACWY control vaccination. The receptors derive from an adult in good health.

The chain has TRBV9 and TRBJ2-2, with TRBD2 identical over 12 bases. V lost 3 bases and J lost 10; bases outside the gene matches: 16. Germline CDR1 is SGDLS and CDR2 is YYNGEE. The CDR3 spans 18 residues. CDR3 coding DNA: TGTGCCAGCAGCGCGGGGGCACTAGCGGGGGGTAGTGGAACGGAGCTGTTTTTT. It codes for CASSAGALAGGSGTELFF.

The CDR3 nucleotides are TGTGCCAGCAGTTCCGGACAGGGATATCCCCTCCACTTT. It codes for CASSSGQGYPLHF. The rearrangement links TRBV6-5 to TRBJ1-6, with TRBD1 matching 8 bases. This CDR3 is 13 amino acids long. Unmatched junction bases numbered 6, after V lost 4 bases and J lost 13 bases. The V gene's germline CDR1 is MNHEY and CDR2 SVGAGI.

This sequence joins TRBV7-2 and TRBJ2-1, with a possible D match to TRBD2 (5 bases). This CDR3 has 14 residues. Trimming cost V 5 bases and J 6 bases, with 14 bases left between them. CDR1 and CDR2 from the germline V gene are SGHTA and FQGNSA. The CDR3 DNA reads TGTGCCAGCAGCCAAAGTTGGGCGGGCAATGAGCAGTTCTTC. Amino acid sequence: CASSQSWAGNEQFF.

Concerning this clone itself: Compared with germline, one end of the junction differs, possibly owing to a read error. This sequence joins TRBV19 and TRBJ1-2, with 8 nucleotides matching TRBD1. The length of the CDR3 is 15 residues. CDR1 LNHDA and CDR2 SQIVND come from the germline V gene (reference sequence). The CDR3: CASSLQGATYYGYTF. CDR3 bases: TGTGCCAGTAGCCTTCAGGGGGCCACCTACTACGGCTACACCTTC.

Concerning this clone: Within the sample, other DNA sequences also encode this same CDR3. This chain uses TRBV5-1 with TRBJ2-1, with TRBD1 identical over 9 bases. V trimming: 2 bases; J trimming: 0 bases; junction bases outside the gene matches: 3. This CDR3 spans 16 amino acids. The germline CDR1 and CDR2 sequences are SGHRS and YFSETQ. CDR3 amino acids: CASSLGQGSSYNEQFF. CDR3 coding DNA: TGCGCCAGCAGCTTAGGACAGGGGAGCTCCTACAATGAGCAGTTCTTC.